Below, 11 T cell receptor beta chains from the same sample are listed, as sequenced in a study of CXCR3-negative and CXCR3-positive naive CD8 T cells. Study results and limitations: Hydrophobicity was higher for TRB CDR3s found in CXCR3-positive naive cells than in CXCR3-negative naive cells.

No antigens are known for them. The TRB libraries of cDNA were built by UMI-labeled 5' RACE. TCRdb reprocessed the 5' RACE reads, with one entry per CDR3 protein and no DNA. The ten top clones account for approximately 0.62%, within a sample of about 84,000 distinct CDR3 sequences. Material: naive CXCR3+ CD8+ T cells from blood. The subset: CD45RO-CCR7+CD27+CD95- naive CD8+ T cells expressing CXCR3 (TNR3+). These receptors were collected from a human donor in good health. Some clones in this sample may be carry-over from other donors' samples.

J is TRBJ2-2 and V is TRBV27; TCRdb's D gene call, TRBD2, goes unchecked for lack of DNA. In germline, CDR1 is MNHEY, CDR2 SMNVEV (reference sequence). The length of the CDR3 is 15 residues. The chain's CDR3 is CASSPALGSTGELFF.

The V gene is TRBV29-1, the J gene TRBJ2-7; TCRdb's D gene call, TRBD2, goes unchecked for lack of DNA. This CDR3 contains 16 residues. Germline CDR1 SQVTM, CDR2 ANQGSEA. CDR3 protein: CSVSTSGSPSSYEQYF.

The chain employs TRBV12-3 or TRBV12-4 and TRBJ2-5; TCRdb picks TRBD2, but there is no DNA to check that call. The length of the CDR3 is 15 residues. CDR3 region: CASNPSGGAWETQYF.

The CDR3 here is CASSYKAGANTEAFF. The chain is built from TRBV6-2 or TRBV6-3 and TRBJ1-1; no DNA is available, so the TRBD1 call from TCRdb remains unchecked. CDR1 is MNHEY and CDR2 is SVGEGT in the germline V gene. The CDR3 sequence is 15 residues long.

CDR3 sequence: CASSSRRADEQFF. The V gene is TRBV11-3, the J gene TRBJ2-1. Germline V gene data show CDR1 as SGHNT and CDR2 as YENEEA. CDR3 size: 13 residues.

V and J are TRBV7-2 and TRBJ2-1. The CDR3 has 13 residues. Germline-derived CDR1 and CDR2 are SGHTA and FQGNSA. This CDR3 reads CASSLGGHNEQFF.

This chain links TRBV28 with TRBJ2-5; TCRdb reports TRBD2, a call that lacks DNA to check it against. This CDR3 has 16 residues. Germline CDR1 and CDR2: MDHEN and SYDVKM. The CDR3 region is CASSSPPAGRQETQYF.

The J gene is TRBJ2-5, the V gene TRBV28; TCRdb's assignment of TRBD1 cannot be checked, as there is no DNA. This CDR3 comprises 15 residues. Per the germline V gene, CDR1 is MDHEN and CDR2 is SYDVKM. CDR3 protein: CASSSTGVVRETQYF.

The chain uses TRBV4-1 and TRBJ2-1; TCRdb reports TRBD1, a call that lacks DNA to check it against. This CDR3 has 14 amino acids. Germline assignment: CDR1 MGHRA and CDR2 YSYEKL. CDR3 residues: CASSHPTGENEQFF.

The chain links TRBV14 to TRBJ2-7. Germline CDR1 is SGHDN and CDR2 is FVKESK. The CDR3 consists of 15 residues. The CDR3 loop is CASSQAWGNSYEQYF. The complete variable domain, with remaining parts taken from reference TRBV14 and TRBJ2-7, reads EAGVTQFPSHSVIEKGQTVTLRCDPISGHDNLYWYRRVMGKEIKFLLHFVKESKQDESGMPNNRFLAERTGGTYSTLKVQPAELEDSGVYFCASSQAWGNSYEQYFGPGTRLTVT.

This rearrangement joins TRBV6-5 to TRBJ2-2. The CDR3 runs 13 residues. Germline assignment: CDR1 MNHEY and CDR2 SVGAGI. The CDR3 region is CASSYESTGELFF.